Below are 13 T cell receptor beta chains sequenced from a single sample in a study of cytotoxic CD8 clonotypes in ibrutinib-treated CLL. The method was immunoSEQ multiplex PCR; TCRdb's version includes in-frame clones alone and lacks a portion of them. The sample includes 50,000 to 75,000 clones, roughly 71% seen only once; the top ten take around 42%. Material: PBMCs, obtained after 12 months of ibrutinib treatment. These receptors came from a human donor with chronic lymphocytic leukemia.

The V gene is TRBV5-4, the J gene TRBJ2-1; a possible D gene is TRBD2 (6 bases). The CDR3 runs to 15 residues. V dropped 1 base and J dropped 3 bases, with 11 bases sitting between them. The germline V gene encodes CDR1 SGHNT and CDR2 YYREEE (reference sequence). The CDR3 protein is CASSLSGERYNEQFF. CDR3 nucleotide sequence: TGTGCCAGCAGCTTGTCGGGGGAGCGCTACAATGAGCAGTTCTTC.

This clone was observed once. This rearrangement joins TRBV2 to TRBJ2-7; D may correspond to TRBD1 or TRBD2 (5 bases each). V was clipped by 7 bases and J by 2 bases, with 18 bases between them. The germline V gene has CDR1 SNHLY and CDR2 FYNNEI. The CDR3 spans 15 residues. The CDR3 DNA sequence: TGTGCCAGCATAGAGGATTCTCAGGGACCCTACGAGCAGTACTTC. It is translated as CASIEDSQGPYEQYF.

This clone was counted only a few times. The J gene is TRBJ1-1, the V gene TRBV29-1; D ambiguous. Germline CDR1 and CDR2: SQVTM and ANQGSEA. Trimming removed 3 bases from V and 5 bases from J, with 13 bases in between. The CDR3 contains 13 residues. CDR3 nucleotides: TGCAGCGTTGAGGGCAGCCGAGGGACTGAAGCTTTCTTT. Residues: CSVEGSRGTEAFF.

V gene TRBV27 combines with J gene TRBJ2-7; 7 positions match TRBD2. Per germline, CDR1 MNHEY and CDR2 SMNVEV (reference sequence). This CDR3 has 16 amino acids. Trimming cost V 3 bases and J 3 bases; bases outside gene matches: 11. In DNA form, the CDR3 reads TGTGCCAGCAGTTTCTCAAGCGGGGATAGTGTCTACGAGCAGTACTTC. It translates to CASSFSSGDSVYEQYF.

The rearrangement uses TRBV18 and TRBJ2-2; D is undetermined. V gave up 5 bases and J gave up 3 bases, with 10 bases separating them. The CDR3 spans 14 residues. Germline assignment: CDR1 KGHSH and CDR2 LQKENI. The CDR3 loop reads CASSADLDTGELFF. The CDR3 DNA reads TGTGCCAGCTCAGCGGATTTAGACACCGGGGAGCTGTTTTTT. Variable domain in full (rest from reference TRBV18 and TRBJ2-2): NAGVMQNPRHLVRRRGQEARLRCSPMKGHSHVYWYRQLPEEGLKFMVYLQKENIIDESGMPKERFSAEFPKEGPSILRIQQVVRGDSAAYFCASSADLDTGELFFGEGSRLTVL.

This clone occurred a few times. V gene TRBV10-2 combines with J gene TRBJ2-3, with D perhaps given as TRBD1 or TRBD2 (5 bases each). With 7 bases removed from V and 3 bases from J, the gap between germline ends came to 11 bases. The CDR3 sequence is 13 residues long. CDR1 is WSHSY, CDR2 SAAADI, per germline. CDR3 loop: CASKGSSTDTQYF. The CDR3 DNA follows: TGCGCCAGCAAGGGGAGTTCGACAGATACGCAGTATTTT.

This chain connects TRBV4-1 to TRBJ1-1; no firm D call. CDR3 size: 15 residues. Between the trimmed V and J ends, which lost 0 bases and 1 base, there was a span of 9 bases. The V gene's germline CDR1 is MGHRA and CDR2 YSYEKL. This CDR3 reads CASSQDIRTNTEAFF. CDR3 nucleotide sequence: TGCGCCAGCAGCCAAGATATCAGGACGAACACTGAAGCTTTCTTT.

J is TRBJ1-3 and V is TRBV18; no definite D call. The V end lost 2 bases, the J end lost 3 bases, and 20 bases lay between the germline ends. The CDR3 contains 18 residues. Looked up from germline, CDR1 is KGHSH and CDR2 is LQKENI. The CDR3 DNA sequence: TGTGCCAGCTCACCAACCCCAAGGTTCGGAGATCTTGGAAACACCATATATTTT. The encoded protein is CASSPTPRFGDLGNTIYF.

V is TRBV11-3 and J is TRBJ2-5; D possibly matches TRBD1 or TRBD2 (5 bases each). CDR1 is SGHNT and CDR2 is YENEEA in the germline V gene. This CDR3 spans 14 amino acids. The V gene lost 1 base and the J gene lost 0 bases, with 6 bases spanning the gap. CDR3 nucleotide sequence: TGTGCCAGCAGCTTAGGGGGGTACCAAGAGACCCAGTACTTC. Translating gives CASSLGGYQETQYF.

The chain combines TRBV5-1 with TRBJ2-3; 9 bases map to TRBD1. There are 15 residues in the CDR3. Trimming cost V 7 bases and J 2 bases; bases outside gene matches: 8. From germline, CDR1 is SGHRS and CDR2 YFSETQ. CDR3 DNA sequence: TGCGCCAGCCGGGGGACAGGGTTGGACACAGATACGCAGTATTTT. Protein: CASRGTGLDTDTQYF.

A single count supports this clone. The chain has TRBV7-2 and TRBJ2-5; D is uncertain. Germline CDR1 reads SGHTA; CDR2 reads FQGNSA. The CDR3 sequence is 13 residues long. Trimming removed 0 bases from V and 1 base from J, with 3 bases in between. The CDR3 sequence: CASSLARQETQYF. DNA for the CDR3: TGTGCCAGCAGCTTAGCCCGCCAAGAGACCCAGTACTTC.

V gene TRBV18 combines with J gene TRBJ2-5; no clear D. Trimming removed 1 base at V and 1 base at J, with 13 bases between. The CDR3 extends over 16 amino acids. The germline V gene encodes CDR1 KGHSH and CDR2 LQKENI. CDR3 bases: TGTGCCAGCTCACCACGCCTTCCCTGGGCCCAAGAGACCCAGTACTTC. It is translated as CASSPRLPWAQETQYF.

The rearrangement uses TRBV9 and TRBJ1-2, with no clear D. The CDR3 sequence is 15 residues long. From germline, CDR1 is SGDLS and CDR2 YYNGEE. The V end lost 3 bases, the J end lost 4 bases, and 16 bases lay between the germline ends. The CDR3 sequence: CASSALSTGSYGYTF. In DNA, the CDR3 is TGTGCCAGCAGCGCTCTAAGTACGGGGAGCTATGGCTACACCTTC.